These T cell receptor beta chains were read from a single sample in a study of beta chain features in type 1 diabetes. Produced via immunoSEQ multiplex PCR; TCRdb's table is partial and in-frame only. The sample has 450,000 to 600,000 clones, 30% seen once. Source material: naive CD4+ T cells from blood. These receptors were collected from a man in his late teens or twenties in good health. Each CDR3 is given with its conserved first and last residue. The D gene is left open where the match is weak. Clone size is stated in some rows and not others, as once, few, many or a class when expanded.

J gene: TRBJ2-3
V gene: TRBV10-3
D gene: NA
clone size: few
CDR3 protein: CAISNTDTQYF
CDR3 DNA: TGTGCCATCAGTAACACAGATACGCAGTATTTT

J gene: TRBJ2-3
V gene: TRBV7-9
D gene: TRBD1
clone size: NA
CDR3 protein: CASSERQGPSTDTQYF
CDR3 DNA: TGTGCCAGCAGCGAGCGACAGGGTCCTAGCACAGATACGCAGTATTTT

J gene: TRBJ2-1
V gene: TRBV7-2
D gene: TRBD2
clone size: few
CDR3 protein: CASSQRLAGGYNEQFF
CDR3 DNA: TGTGCCAGCAGCCAGCGACTAGCGGGAGGGTACAATGAGCAGTTCTTC

J gene: TRBJ1-2
V gene: TRBV4-1
D gene: NA
clone size: few
CDR3 protein: CASSQPPRETGYTF
CDR3 DNA: TGCGCCAGCAGCCAACCACCACGGGAGACTGGCTACACCTTC

J gene: TRBJ2-5
V gene: TRBV5-6
D gene: NA
clone size: NA
CDR3 protein: CASSWGQGLAGVGTQYF
CDR3 DNA: TGTGCCAGCAGCTGGGGACAGGGCTTAGCGGGAGTCGGGACCCAGTACTTC

J gene: TRBJ2-1
V gene: TRBV6-6
D gene: NA
clone size: NA
CDR3 protein: CASSTTVPLYNEQFF
CDR3 DNA: TGTGCCAGCAGTACTACAGTCCCTCTTTACAATGAGCAGTTCTTC

J gene: TRBJ2-1
V gene: TRBV5-1
D gene: NA
clone size: NA
CDR3 protein: CASSTGTADNEQFF
CDR3 DNA: TGCGCCAGCAGCACCGGGACTGCCGACAATGAGCAGTTCTTC

J gene: TRBJ2-2
V gene: TRBV7-6
D gene: TRBD1
clone size: NA
CDR3 protein: CASSTGFRDRPTGELFF
CDR3 DNA: TGTGCCAGCAGCACTGGGTTCCGGGACAGGCCGACCGGGGAGCTGTTTTTT

J gene: TRBJ2-7
V gene: TRBV10-3
D gene: TRBD2
clone size: once
CDR3 protein: CAISGLAGGYEQYF
CDR3 DNA: TGTGCCATCAGCGGACTAGCGGGAGGATACGAGCAGTACTTC

J gene: TRBJ2-5
V gene: TRBV29-1
D gene: NA
clone size: few
CDR3 protein: CSVRTGQGAQYF
CDR3 DNA: TGCAGCGTCAGGACGGGCCAAGGGGCCCAGTACTTC

J gene: TRBJ2-6
V gene: TRBV29-1
D gene: NA
clone size: few
CDR3 protein: CSVEGRGYTGANVLTF
CDR3 DNA: TGCAGCGTTGAAGGTCGAGGGTATACTGGGGCCAACGTCCTGACTTTC

J gene: TRBJ1-1
V gene: TRBV7-9
D gene: NA
clone size: few
CDR3 protein: CASSLRGLNTEAFF
CDR3 DNA: TGTGCCAGCAGCTTACGAGGGCTGAACACTGAAGCTTTCTTT

J gene: TRBJ2-7
V gene: TRBV7-6
D gene: NA
clone size: NA
CDR3 protein: CASSRPLGEQYF
CDR3 DNA: TGTGCCAGCAGCCGCCCCCTAGGCGAGCAGTACTTC

J gene: TRBJ2-7
V gene: TRBV2
D gene: NA
clone size: NA
CDR3 protein: CASSGPSPKAYEQYF
CDR3 DNA: TGTGCCAGCAGTGGGCCGAGCCCGAAGGCCTACGAGCAGTACTTC

J gene: TRBJ1-5
V gene: TRBV30
D gene: TRBD1
clone size: NA
CDR3 protein: CAWSVMDRRFVGNQPQHF
CDR3 DNA: TGTGCCTGGAGTGTAATGGACAGGAGGTTTGTCGGCAATCAGCCCCAGCATTTT

J gene: TRBJ2-7
V gene: TRBV14
D gene: NA
clone size: NA
CDR3 protein: CASSPRGGWKYF
CDR3 DNA: TGTGCCAGCAGCCCCCGCGGGGGCTGGAAGTACTTC

J gene: TRBJ2-1
V gene: TRBV5-6
D gene: TRBD2
clone size: NA
CDR3 protein: CASSLTGLADNEQFF
CDR3 DNA: TGTGCCAGCAGCTTAACTGGACTAGCGGACAATGAGCAGTTCTTC

J gene: TRBJ2-4
V gene: TRBV28
D gene: NA
clone size: NA
CDR3 protein: CASSSPPLAKNIQYF
CDR3 DNA: TGTGCCAGCAGTTCCCCGCCTCTAGCCAAAAACATTCAGTACTTC

J gene: TRBJ2-4
V gene: TRBV30
D gene: TRBD2
clone size: NA
CDR3 protein: CAWTRVAGGQFRGNIQYF
CDR3 DNA: TGTGCCTGGACCCGGGTAGCGGGAGGGCAGTTTAGGGGAAACATTCAGTACTTC

J gene: TRBJ2-7
V gene: TRBV6-6
D gene: NA
clone size: once
CDR3 protein: CASRPTGTSRYEQYF
CDR3 DNA: TGTGCCAGCAGACCTACCGGGACAAGTCGCTACGAGCAGTACTTC

J gene: TRBJ2-7
V gene: TRBV30
D gene: NA
clone size: NA
CDR3 protein: CAWSTKATSYEQYF
CDR3 DNA: TGTGCCTGGAGTACCAAGGCCACGAGCTACGAGCAGTACTTC

J gene: TRBJ2-6
V gene: TRBV14
D gene: TRBD1
clone size: once
CDR3 protein: CASSRTGSWGANVLTF
CDR3 DNA: TGTGCCAGCAGCCGGACAGGGTCATGGGGGGCCAACGTCCTGACTTTC

J gene: TRBJ1-1
V gene: TRBV30
D gene: NA
clone size: NA
CDR3 protein: CAWSRKNTEAFF
CDR3 DNA: TGTGCCTGGAGTCGGAAGAACACTGAAGCTTTCTTT

J gene: TRBJ2-1
V gene: TRBV4-1
D gene: TRBD2
clone size: NA
CDR3 protein: CASSQEGLAMNEQFF
CDR3 DNA: TGCGCCAGCAGCCAAGAGGGACTAGCGATGAATGAGCAGTTCTTC